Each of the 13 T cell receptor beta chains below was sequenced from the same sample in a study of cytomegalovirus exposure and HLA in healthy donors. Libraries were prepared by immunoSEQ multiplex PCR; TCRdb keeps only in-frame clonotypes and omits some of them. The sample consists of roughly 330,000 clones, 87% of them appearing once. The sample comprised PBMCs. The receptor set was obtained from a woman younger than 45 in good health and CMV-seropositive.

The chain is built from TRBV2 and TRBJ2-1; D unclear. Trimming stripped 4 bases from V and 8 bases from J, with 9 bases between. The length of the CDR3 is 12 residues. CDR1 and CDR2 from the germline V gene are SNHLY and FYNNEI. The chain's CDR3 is CASSGVVDEQFF. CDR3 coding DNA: TGTGCCAGCAGTGGGGTTGTCGATGAGCAGTTCTTC.

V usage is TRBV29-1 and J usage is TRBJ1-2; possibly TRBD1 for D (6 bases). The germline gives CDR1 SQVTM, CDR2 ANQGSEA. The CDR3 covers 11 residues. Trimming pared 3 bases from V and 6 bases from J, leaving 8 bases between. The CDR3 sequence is CSVDRGHGYTF. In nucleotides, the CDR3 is TGCAGCGTTGACAGGGGTCATGGCTACACCTTC.

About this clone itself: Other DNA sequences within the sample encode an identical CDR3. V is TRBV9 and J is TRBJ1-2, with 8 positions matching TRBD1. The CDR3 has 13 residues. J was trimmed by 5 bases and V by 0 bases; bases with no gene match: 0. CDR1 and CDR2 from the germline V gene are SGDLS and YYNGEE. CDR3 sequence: CASSVGQGYGYTF. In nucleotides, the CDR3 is TGTGCCAGCAGCGTAGGACAGGGGTATGGCTACACCTTC.

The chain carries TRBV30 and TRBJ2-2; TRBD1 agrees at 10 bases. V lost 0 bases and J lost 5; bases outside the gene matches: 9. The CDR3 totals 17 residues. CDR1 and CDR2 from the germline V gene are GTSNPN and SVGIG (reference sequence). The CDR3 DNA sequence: TGTGCCTGGAGTGTACAGGGCGGGACAGGGGTAACCGGGGAGCTGTTTTTT. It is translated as CAWSVQGGTGVTGELFF.

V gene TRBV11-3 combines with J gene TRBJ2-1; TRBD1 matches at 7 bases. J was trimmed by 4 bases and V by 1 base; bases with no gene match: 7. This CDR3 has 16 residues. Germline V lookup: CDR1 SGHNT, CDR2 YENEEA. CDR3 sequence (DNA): TGTGCCAGCAGCTTAGGACAGGGAGTATGGTACAATGAGCAGTTCTTC. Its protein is CASSLGQGVWYNEQFF.

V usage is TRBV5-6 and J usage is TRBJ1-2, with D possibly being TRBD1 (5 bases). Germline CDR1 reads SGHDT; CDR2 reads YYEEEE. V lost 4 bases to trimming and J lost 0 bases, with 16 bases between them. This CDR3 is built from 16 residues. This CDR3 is CASSPKGLKANYGYTF. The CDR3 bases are TGTGCCAGCAGCCCAAAGGGACTAAAAGCTAACTATGGCTACACCTTC.

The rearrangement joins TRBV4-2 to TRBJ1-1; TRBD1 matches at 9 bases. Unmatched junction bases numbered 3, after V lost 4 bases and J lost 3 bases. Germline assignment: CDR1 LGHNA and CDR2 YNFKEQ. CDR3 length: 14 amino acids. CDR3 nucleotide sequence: TGTGCCAGCAGCCGACAGGGGGATGACACTGAAGCTTTCTTT. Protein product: CASSRQGDDTEAFF.

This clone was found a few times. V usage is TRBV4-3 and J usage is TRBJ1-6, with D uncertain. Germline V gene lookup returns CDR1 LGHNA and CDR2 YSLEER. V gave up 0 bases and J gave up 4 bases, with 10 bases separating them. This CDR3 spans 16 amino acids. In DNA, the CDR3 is TGCGCCAGCAGCCAAGATCTCACGGGGTATAATTCACCCCTCCACTTT. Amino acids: CASSQDLTGYNSPLHF.

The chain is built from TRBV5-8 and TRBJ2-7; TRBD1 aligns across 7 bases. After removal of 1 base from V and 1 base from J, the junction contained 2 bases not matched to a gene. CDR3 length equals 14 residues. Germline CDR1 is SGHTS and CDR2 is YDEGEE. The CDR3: CASSLRQGSYEQYF. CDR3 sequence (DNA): TGTGCCAGCAGCTTGAGACAGGGTTCCTACGAGCAGTACTTC.

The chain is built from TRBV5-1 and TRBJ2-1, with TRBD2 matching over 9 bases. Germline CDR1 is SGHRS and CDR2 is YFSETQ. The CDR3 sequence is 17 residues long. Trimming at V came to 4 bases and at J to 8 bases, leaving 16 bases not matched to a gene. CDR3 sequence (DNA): TGCGCCAGCAGCCTGGCCCTAGCGGGAATAAGTATTGATGAGCAGTTCTTC. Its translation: CASSLALAGISIDEQFF.

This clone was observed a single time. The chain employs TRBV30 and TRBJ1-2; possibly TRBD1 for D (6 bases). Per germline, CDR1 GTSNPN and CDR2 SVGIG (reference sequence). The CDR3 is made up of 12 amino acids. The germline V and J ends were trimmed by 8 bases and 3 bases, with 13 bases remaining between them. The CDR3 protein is CALRGKDYGYTF. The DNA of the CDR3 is TGTGCCCTGAGGGGGAAGGACTATGGCTACACCTTC.

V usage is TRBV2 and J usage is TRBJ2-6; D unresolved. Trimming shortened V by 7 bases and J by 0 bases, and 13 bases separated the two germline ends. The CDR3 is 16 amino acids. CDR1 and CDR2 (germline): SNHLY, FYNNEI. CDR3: CASTSAGPSGANVLTF. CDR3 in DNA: TGTGCCAGCACTTCCGCCGGCCCCTCTGGGGCCAACGTCCTGACTTTC. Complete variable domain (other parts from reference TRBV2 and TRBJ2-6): EPEVTQTPSHQVTQMGQEVILRCVPISNHLYFYWYRQILGQKVEFLVSFYNNEISEKSEIFDDQFSVERPDGSNFTLKIRSTKLEDSAMYFCASTSAGPSGANVLTFGAGSRLTVL.

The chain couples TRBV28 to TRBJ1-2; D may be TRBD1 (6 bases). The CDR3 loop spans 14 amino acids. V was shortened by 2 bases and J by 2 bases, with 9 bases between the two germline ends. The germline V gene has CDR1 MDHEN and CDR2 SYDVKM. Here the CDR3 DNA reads TGTGCCAGCAGTTTAACGGGGGCGAACTATGGCTACACCTTC. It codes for CASSLTGANYGYTF.